These 12 T cell receptor beta chains came from one sample sequenced in a study of T cells in Graves' hyperthyroidism and ophthalmopathy. Amplification targeted TCR beta CDR3 regions from RNA transcripts. With the HTBI primer set, the TCR CDR3 went through a first round of RT-PCR. TCRdb used MiXCR to reprocess the multiplex PCR reads, holding one entry per CDR3 protein. The table lists 240,000 or so distinct CDR3 sequences, about a sixth of them singletons. Sample: blood. The source is a woman between 18 and 29 years old with Graves' ophthalmopathy.

This clonotype has a count of ten or more. The V gene is TRBV27, the J gene TRBJ2-2; TRBD2 might be the D (6 bases). CDR3 length: 15 amino acids. V was pared by 4 bases and J by 4 bases, with 13 bases between. Germline-derived CDR1 and CDR2 are MNHEY and SMNVEV (reference sequence). CDR3 sequence: CASSSIRGLTGELFF. The CDR3 nucleotides are TGTGCCAGCAGTTCAATCCGGGGACTCACCGGGGAGCTGTTTTTT.

Regarding this clonotype: Being one base from a much bigger clone, this may be a read error. The V call is TRBV4-1, the J call TRBJ2-3, with D perhaps matching TRBD2 (5 bases). The V end was cut by 4 bases, the J end by 4 bases, with 12 bases between. The CDR3 runs 14 residues. Germline CDR1 and CDR2: MGHRA and YSYEKL. The DNA for the CDR3 is TGCGCCAGCAGCCGGGGAGAAAGCGCAGATACGCAGTATTTT. Translation: CASSRGESADTQYF.

This clonotype was recorded many times. J is TRBJ2-3 and V is TRBV20-1; TRBD2 matches at 7 bases. The germline gives CDR1 DFQATT, CDR2 SNEGSKA (reference sequence). V was clipped by 6 bases and J by 6 bases; unmatched bases: 6. This CDR3 spans 12 amino acids. The CDR3 reads CSAPGRADTQYF. CDR3 DNA: TGCAGTGCCCCTGGGAGGGCGGATACGCAGTATTTT.

This clonotype was detected many times. This chain links TRBV20-1 with TRBJ2-5, with 9 bases aligning to TRBD2. V lost 3 bases to trimming and J lost 1 base; unmatched junction nucleotides: 9. The CDR3 spans 16 residues. The germline V gene has CDR1 DFQATT and CDR2 SNEGSKA (reference sequence). CDR3 coding DNA: TGCAGTGCTAGCCCCCGGGTAGCGGGGGCCCAAGAGACCCAGTACTTC. Encoded protein: CSASPRVAGAQETQYF.

The V gene is TRBV11-2, the J gene TRBJ1-2, with D tentatively TRBD1 (5 bases). V dropped 5 bases and J dropped 4 bases, with 11 bases sitting between them. There are 13 residues in the CDR3. Germline V gives CDR1 SGHAT, CDR2 FQNNGV. The chain's CDR3 is CASSPGGGYGYTF. The CDR3 DNA is TGTGCCAGCAGCCCGGGGGGGGGCTATGGCTACACCTTC. The whole variable domain, filled in from reference TRBV11-2 and TRBJ1-2, reads EAGVAQSPRYKIIEKRQSVAFWCNPISGHATLYWYQQILGQGPKLLIQFQNNGVVDDSQLPKDRFSAERLKGVDSTLKIQPAKLEDSAVYLCASSPGGGYGYTFGSGTRLTVV.

This clonotype occurred many times. The chain recombines TRBV7-2 with TRBJ1-1; D is undetermined. Between the trimmed V and J ends, which lost 1 base and 1 base, there was a span of 10 bases. This CDR3 is 15 amino acids long. Germline values: CDR1 SGHTA, CDR2 FQGNSA. The CDR3 spells CASSLVHRSNTEAFF. The CDR3 region has the DNA TGTGCCAGCAGCTTAGTTCACAGATCGAACACTGAAGCTTTCTTT.

This clonotype showed up just a few times. J is TRBJ2-6 and V is TRBV5-8; D not certain. Looked up from germline, CDR1 is SGHTS and CDR2 is YDEGEE. The V end was cut by 3 bases, the J end by 0 bases, with 7 bases between. This CDR3 is built from 15 residues. The CDR3 sequence is CASSWAYSGANVLTF. The CDR3 nucleotides are TGTGCCAGCAGCTGGGCCTACTCTGGGGCCAACGTCCTGACTTTC. Complete variable domain (other parts from reference TRBV5-8 and TRBJ2-6): EAGVTQSPTHLIKTRGQQATLRCSPISGHTSVYWYQQALGLGLQFLLWYDEGEERNRGNFPPRFSGRQFPNYSSELNVNALELEDSALYLCASSWAYSGANVLTFGAGSRLTVL.

The genes are TRBV9 and TRBJ2-5, with 12 bases aligning to TRBD2. The CDR3 contains 17 residues. Trimming at V came to 0 bases and at J to 12 bases, leaving 15 bases not matched to a gene. Germline V gives CDR1 SGDLS, CDR2 YYNGEE. The CDR3 coding sequence is TGTGCCAGCAGCGTAGAGGGGATGGGGGCTAGCGGGAGGGGGGAGTACTTC. The encoded protein is CASSVEGMGASGRGEYF.

This clonotype occurred many times. The V and J genes are TRBV29-1 and TRBJ2-3; 8 bases map to TRBD1. The germline V gene encodes CDR1 SQVTM and CDR2 ANQGSEA. The CDR3 is made up of 14 amino acids. Trimming took 1 base from V and 5 from J; bases not matched to a gene: 5. The CDR3 reads CSVEGQGARDTQYF. DNA for the CDR3: TGCAGCGTTGAAGGGCAGGGGGCGAGAGATACGCAGTATTTT.

This clonotype has just a few counts. The genes are TRBV29-1 and TRBJ2-5, with 16 bases aligning to TRBD2. V trimming: 6 bases; J trimming: 0 bases; junction bases outside the gene matches: 10. The CDR3 has 18 amino acids. The V gene's germline CDR1 is SQVTM and CDR2 ANQGSEA. CDR3 DNA: TGCAGCGTCTCCTACCCCGGGACTAGCGGGAGGGACCAAGAGACCCAGTACTTC. Its translation is CSVSYPGTSGRDQETQYF. The full variable domain, its missing parts supplied by reference TRBV29-1 and TRBJ2-5, is SAVISQKPSRDICQRGTSLTIQCQVDSQVTMMFWYRQQPGQSLTLIATANQGSEATYESGFVIDKFPISRPNLTFSTLTVSNMSPEDSSIYLCSVSYPGTSGRDQETQYFGPGTRLLVL.

Details on this clonotype: It may be a read error: a sequence one base away is much more abundant. J is TRBJ1-5 and V is TRBV6-5; D unresolved. The germline V and J ends were trimmed by 0 bases and 2 bases, with 8 bases remaining between them. The CDR3 contains 15 residues. The germline gives CDR1 MNHEY, CDR2 SVGAGI. The DNA of the CDR3 is TGTGCCAGCAGTTACTCAACAGAGGGCAATCAGCCCCAGCATTTT. It specifies CASSYSTEGNQPQHF.

The sample holds a few counts of this clonotype. V and J are TRBV19 and TRBJ1-1; D is possibly TRBD1 (5 bases). In germline, CDR1 is LNHDA, CDR2 SQIVND (reference sequence). The CDR3 contains 13 residues. V gave up 7 bases and J gave up 4 bases, with 13 bases separating them. The CDR3 sequence: CASTVTDSTEAFF. In nucleotides, the CDR3 is TGTGCCAGTACCGTGACAGATAGCACTGAAGCTTTCTTT.